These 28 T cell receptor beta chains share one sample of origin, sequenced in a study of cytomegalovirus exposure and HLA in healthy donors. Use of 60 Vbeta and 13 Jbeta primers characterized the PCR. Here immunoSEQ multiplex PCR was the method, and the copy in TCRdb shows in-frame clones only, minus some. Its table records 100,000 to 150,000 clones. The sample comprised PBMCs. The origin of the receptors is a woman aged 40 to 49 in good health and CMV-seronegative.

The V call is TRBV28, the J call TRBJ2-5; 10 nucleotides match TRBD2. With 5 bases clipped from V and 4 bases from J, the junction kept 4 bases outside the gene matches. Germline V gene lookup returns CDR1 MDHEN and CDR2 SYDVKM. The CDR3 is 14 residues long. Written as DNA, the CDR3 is TGTGCCAGCAGTAGCGGGGGGGAGAGAGAGACCCAGTACTTC. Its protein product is CASSSGGERETQYF. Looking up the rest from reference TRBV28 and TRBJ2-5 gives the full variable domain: DVKVTQSSRYLVKRTGEKVFLECVQDMDHENMFWYRQDPGLGLRLIYFSYDVKMKEKGDIPEGYSVSREKKERFSLILESASTNQTSMYLCASSSGGERETQYFGPGTRLLVL.

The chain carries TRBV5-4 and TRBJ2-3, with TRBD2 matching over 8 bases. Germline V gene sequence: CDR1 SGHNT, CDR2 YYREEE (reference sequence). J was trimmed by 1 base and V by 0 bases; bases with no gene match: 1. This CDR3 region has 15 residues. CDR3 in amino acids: CASSLVGGGTDTQYF. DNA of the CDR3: TGTGCCAGCAGCTTGGTCGGGGGGGGCACAGATACGCAGTATTTT.

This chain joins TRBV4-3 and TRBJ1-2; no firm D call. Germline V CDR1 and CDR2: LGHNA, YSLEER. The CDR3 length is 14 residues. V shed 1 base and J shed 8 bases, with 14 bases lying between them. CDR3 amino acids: CASSQGTRVEGYTF. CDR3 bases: TGCGCCAGCAGCCAAGGAACGAGGGTAGAAGGCTACACCTTC.

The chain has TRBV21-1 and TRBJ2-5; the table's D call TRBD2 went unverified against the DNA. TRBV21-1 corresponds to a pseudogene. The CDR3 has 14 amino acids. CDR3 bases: TGTGCCAGCAGCAAAGGCCCGCGAAAAGAGACCCAGTACTTC. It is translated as CASSKGPRKETQYF.

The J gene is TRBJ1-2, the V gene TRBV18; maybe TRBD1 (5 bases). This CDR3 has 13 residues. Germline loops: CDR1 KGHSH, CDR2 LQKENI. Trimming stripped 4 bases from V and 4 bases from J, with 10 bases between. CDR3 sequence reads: CASSLDSPYGYTF. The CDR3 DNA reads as TGTGCCAGCTCACTCGACAGCCCCTATGGCTACACCTTC. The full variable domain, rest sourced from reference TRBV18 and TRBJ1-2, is NAGVMQNPRHLVRRRGQEARLRCSPMKGHSHVYWYRQLPEEGLKFMVYLQKENIIDESGMPKERFSAEFPKEGPSILRIQQVVRGDSAAYFCASSLDSPYGYTFGSGTRLTVV.

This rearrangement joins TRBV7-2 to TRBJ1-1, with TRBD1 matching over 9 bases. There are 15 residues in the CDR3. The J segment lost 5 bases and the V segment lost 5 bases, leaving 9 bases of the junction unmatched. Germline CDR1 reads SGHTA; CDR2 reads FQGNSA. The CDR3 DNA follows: TGTGCCAGCAGCCTTATACAGGGGGCGGGGACTGAAGCTTTCTTT. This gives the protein CASSLIQGAGTEAFF.

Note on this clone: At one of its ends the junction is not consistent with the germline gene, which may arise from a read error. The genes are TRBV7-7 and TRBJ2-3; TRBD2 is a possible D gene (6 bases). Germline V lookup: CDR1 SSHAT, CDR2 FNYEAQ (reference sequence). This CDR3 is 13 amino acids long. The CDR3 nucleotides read TGTGCTAGCAGCCGGGACTTTGCAGATACGCAGTATTTT. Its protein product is CASSRDFADTQYF.

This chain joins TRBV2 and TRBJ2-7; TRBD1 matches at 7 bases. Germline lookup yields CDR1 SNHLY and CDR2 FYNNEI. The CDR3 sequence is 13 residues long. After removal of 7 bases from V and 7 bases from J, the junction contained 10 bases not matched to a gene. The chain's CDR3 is CASKETGSGEQYV. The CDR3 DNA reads TGTGCCAGCAAGGAGACAGGGTCGGGTGAGCAGTACGTC.

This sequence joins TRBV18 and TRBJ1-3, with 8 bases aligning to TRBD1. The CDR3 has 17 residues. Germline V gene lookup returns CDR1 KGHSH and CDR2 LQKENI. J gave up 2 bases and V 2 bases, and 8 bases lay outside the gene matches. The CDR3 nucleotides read TGTGCCAGCTCACCAGGGACAGGAGTAGGTGCTGGAAACACCATATATTTT. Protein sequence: CASSPGTGVGAGNTIYF.

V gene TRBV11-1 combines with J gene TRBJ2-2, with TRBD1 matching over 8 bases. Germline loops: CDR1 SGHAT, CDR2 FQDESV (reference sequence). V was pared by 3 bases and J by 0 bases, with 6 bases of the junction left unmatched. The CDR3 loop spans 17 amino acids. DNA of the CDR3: TGTGCCAGCAGCTTGGGCAGGGGGCGGGCGAACACCGGGGAGCTGTTTTTT. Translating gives CASSLGRGRANTGELFF.

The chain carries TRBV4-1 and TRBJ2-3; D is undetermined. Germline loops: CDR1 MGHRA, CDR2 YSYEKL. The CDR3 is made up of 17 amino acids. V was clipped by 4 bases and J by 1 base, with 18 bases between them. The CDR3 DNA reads TGCGCCAGCAGCCCAAGAGGATATATGGTTGGCACAGATACGCAGTATTTT. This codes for CASSPRGYMVGTDTQYF.

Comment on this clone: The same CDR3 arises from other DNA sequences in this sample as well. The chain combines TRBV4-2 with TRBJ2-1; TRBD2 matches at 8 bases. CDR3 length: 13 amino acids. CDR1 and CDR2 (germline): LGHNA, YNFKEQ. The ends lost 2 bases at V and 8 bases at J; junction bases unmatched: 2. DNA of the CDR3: TGTGCCAGCAGCCAAAGGCGGGGGGATGAGCAGTTCTTC. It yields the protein CASSQRRGDEQFF.

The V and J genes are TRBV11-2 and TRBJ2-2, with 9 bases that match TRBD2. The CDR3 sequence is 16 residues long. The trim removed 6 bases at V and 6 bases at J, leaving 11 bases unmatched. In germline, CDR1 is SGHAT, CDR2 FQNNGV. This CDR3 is CASSYRGLAGSGELFF. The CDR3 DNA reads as TGTGCCAGCAGTTACCGAGGCCTAGCGGGATCCGGGGAGCTGTTTTTT.

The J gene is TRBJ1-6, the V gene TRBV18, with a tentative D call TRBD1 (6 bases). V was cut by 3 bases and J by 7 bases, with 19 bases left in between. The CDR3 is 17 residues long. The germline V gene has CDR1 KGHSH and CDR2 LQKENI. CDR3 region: CASSPGIQGMPNSPLHF. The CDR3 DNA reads TGTGCCAGCTCACCGGGGATACAGGGAATGCCGAATTCACCCCTCCACTTT.

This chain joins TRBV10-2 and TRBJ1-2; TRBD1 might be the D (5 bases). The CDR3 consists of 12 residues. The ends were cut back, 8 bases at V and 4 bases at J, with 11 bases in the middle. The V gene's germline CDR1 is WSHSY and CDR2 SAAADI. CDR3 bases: TGCGCCAGCTTACAGGACGCCTATGGCTACACCTTC. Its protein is CASLQDAYGYTF.

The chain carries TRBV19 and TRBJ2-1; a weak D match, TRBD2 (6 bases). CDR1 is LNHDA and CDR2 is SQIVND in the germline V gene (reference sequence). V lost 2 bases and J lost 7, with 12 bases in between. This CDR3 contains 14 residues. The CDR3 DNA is TGTGCCAGTAGTATAAGGGTGCGGGGAAATGAGCAGTTCTTC. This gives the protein CASSIRVRGNEQFF.

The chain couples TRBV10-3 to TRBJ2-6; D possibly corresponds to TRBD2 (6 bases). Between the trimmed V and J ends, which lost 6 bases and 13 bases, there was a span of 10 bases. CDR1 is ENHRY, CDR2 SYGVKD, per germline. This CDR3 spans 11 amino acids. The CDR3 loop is CAISGGWVLTF. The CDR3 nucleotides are TGTGCCATCAGCGGGGGTTGGGTCCTGACTTTC.

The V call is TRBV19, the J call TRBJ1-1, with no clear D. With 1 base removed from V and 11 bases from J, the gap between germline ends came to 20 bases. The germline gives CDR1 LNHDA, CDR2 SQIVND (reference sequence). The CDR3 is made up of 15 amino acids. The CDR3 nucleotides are TGTGCCAGTAGTATAGGTTGGCAGGCTACCACTGTTGCTTTCTTT. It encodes CASSIGWQATTVAFF.

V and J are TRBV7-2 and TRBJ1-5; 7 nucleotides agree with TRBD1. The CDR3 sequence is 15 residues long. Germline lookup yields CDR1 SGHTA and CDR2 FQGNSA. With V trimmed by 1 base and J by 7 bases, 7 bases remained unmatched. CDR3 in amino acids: CASSLGGAGGQPQHF. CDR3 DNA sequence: TGTGCCAGCAGCTTAGGGGGGGCAGGGGGACAGCCCCAGCATTTT.

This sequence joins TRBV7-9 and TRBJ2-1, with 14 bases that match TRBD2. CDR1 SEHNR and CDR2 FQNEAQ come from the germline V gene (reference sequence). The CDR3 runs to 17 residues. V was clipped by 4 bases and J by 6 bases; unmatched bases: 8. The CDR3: CASSSRLAGGPPNEQFF. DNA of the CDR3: TGTGCCAGCAGCTCCCGACTAGCGGGGGGGCCACCCAATGAGCAGTTCTTC.

CDR3 sequence (DNA): TGCGCCAGCAGCTCGTCAGGACACACGCAAGAGACCCAGTACTTC. Its protein is CASSSSGHTQETQYF. This rearrangement joins TRBV5-1 to TRBJ2-5; D may be TRBD1 (5 bases). Germline values: CDR1 SGHRS, CDR2 YFSETQ. The CDR3 covers 15 residues. Trimming removed 3 bases at V and 2 bases at J, with 14 bases between.

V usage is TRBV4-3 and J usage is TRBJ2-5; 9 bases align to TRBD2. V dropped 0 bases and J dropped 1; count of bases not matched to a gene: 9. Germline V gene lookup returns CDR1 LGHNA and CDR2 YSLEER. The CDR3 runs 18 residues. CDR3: CASSQDGAAGGGQETQYF. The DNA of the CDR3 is TGCGCCAGCAGCCAAGATGGGGCAGCGGGGGGAGGCCAAGAGACCCAGTACTTC.

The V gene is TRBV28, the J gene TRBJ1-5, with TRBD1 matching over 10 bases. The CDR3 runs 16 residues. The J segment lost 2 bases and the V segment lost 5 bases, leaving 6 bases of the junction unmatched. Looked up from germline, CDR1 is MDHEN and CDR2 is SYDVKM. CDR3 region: CASSQGDRGGNQPQHF. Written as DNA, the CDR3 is TGTGCCAGCAGTCAAGGGGACAGGGGAGGCAATCAGCCCCAGCATTTT.

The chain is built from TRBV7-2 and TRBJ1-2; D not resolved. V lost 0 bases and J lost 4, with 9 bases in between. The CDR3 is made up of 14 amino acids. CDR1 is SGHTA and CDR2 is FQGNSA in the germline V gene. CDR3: CASSLAPRSYGYTF. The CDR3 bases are TGTGCCAGCAGCTTAGCGCCCCGGAGCTATGGCTACACCTTC.

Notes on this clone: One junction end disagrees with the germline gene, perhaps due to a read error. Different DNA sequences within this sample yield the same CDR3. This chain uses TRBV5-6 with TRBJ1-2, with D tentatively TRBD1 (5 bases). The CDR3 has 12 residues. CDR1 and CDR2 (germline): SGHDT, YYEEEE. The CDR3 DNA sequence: TGCGCCAGCAGCTTTCAGGGAAACGGCTACACCTTC. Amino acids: CASSFQGNGYTF.

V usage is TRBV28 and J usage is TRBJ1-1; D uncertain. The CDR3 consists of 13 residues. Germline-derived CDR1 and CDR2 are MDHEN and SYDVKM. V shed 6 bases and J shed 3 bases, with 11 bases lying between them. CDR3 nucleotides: TGTGCCAGCAGGGTACCTCAGGACACTGAAGCTTTCTTT. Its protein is CASRVPQDTEAFF.

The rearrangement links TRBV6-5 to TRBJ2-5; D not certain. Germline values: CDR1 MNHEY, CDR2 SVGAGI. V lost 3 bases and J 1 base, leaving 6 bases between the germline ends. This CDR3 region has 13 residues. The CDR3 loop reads CASSYLPQETQYF. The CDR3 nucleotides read TGTGCCAGCAGTTATCTCCCCCAAGAGACCCAGTACTTC.

The CDR3 protein is CASSLEDHRGPQHF. The DNA of the CDR3 is TGTGCCAGCAGCTTAGAAGATCACCGAGGGCCCCAGCATTTT. The rearrangement uses TRBV7-9 and TRBJ1-5; no firm D call. Germline CDR1 SEHNR, CDR2 FQNEAQ (reference sequence). Trimming took off 1 base at V and 9 bases at J, with 13 bases between the two ends. The length of the CDR3 is 14 residues.